This TCR beta chain originates from a study of regulatory T cells in long-lasting Graves disease. As to time point: newly diagnosed GD, antithyroid drugs for less than 3 months. PBMC-derived RNA was used for the TCR library. Libraries of TCR beta came from iRepertoire HTBI primers plus Arm-PCR of CDR3 regions. TCRdb redid the calling of the multiplex PCR reads with MiXCR, one entry per CDR3 protein. The profile shows approximately 470,000 distinct CDR3 sequences, roughly 16% of them singletons. This clonotype was seen at least ten times. In germline, CDR1 is SQVTM, CDR2 ANQGSEA. Trimming removed 4 bases at V and 2 bases at J, with 6 bases between. The CDR3 is made up of 12 amino acids. These data were likewise used in another study, on T cells in Graves' hyperthyroidism and ophthalmopathy.

The sample here was peripheral blood mononuclear cells (PBMCs), taken at new diagnosis, from a patient treated with antithyroid drugs. This clonotype originated in a man between 35 and 55 years old with Graves disease. The chain couples TRBV29-1 to TRBJ2-1, with D tentatively TRBD1 or TRBD2 (5 bases each). DNA for the CDR3: TGCAGCGTTGGGGACGCCTACAATGAGCAGTTCTTC. As protein: CSVGDAYNEQFF.